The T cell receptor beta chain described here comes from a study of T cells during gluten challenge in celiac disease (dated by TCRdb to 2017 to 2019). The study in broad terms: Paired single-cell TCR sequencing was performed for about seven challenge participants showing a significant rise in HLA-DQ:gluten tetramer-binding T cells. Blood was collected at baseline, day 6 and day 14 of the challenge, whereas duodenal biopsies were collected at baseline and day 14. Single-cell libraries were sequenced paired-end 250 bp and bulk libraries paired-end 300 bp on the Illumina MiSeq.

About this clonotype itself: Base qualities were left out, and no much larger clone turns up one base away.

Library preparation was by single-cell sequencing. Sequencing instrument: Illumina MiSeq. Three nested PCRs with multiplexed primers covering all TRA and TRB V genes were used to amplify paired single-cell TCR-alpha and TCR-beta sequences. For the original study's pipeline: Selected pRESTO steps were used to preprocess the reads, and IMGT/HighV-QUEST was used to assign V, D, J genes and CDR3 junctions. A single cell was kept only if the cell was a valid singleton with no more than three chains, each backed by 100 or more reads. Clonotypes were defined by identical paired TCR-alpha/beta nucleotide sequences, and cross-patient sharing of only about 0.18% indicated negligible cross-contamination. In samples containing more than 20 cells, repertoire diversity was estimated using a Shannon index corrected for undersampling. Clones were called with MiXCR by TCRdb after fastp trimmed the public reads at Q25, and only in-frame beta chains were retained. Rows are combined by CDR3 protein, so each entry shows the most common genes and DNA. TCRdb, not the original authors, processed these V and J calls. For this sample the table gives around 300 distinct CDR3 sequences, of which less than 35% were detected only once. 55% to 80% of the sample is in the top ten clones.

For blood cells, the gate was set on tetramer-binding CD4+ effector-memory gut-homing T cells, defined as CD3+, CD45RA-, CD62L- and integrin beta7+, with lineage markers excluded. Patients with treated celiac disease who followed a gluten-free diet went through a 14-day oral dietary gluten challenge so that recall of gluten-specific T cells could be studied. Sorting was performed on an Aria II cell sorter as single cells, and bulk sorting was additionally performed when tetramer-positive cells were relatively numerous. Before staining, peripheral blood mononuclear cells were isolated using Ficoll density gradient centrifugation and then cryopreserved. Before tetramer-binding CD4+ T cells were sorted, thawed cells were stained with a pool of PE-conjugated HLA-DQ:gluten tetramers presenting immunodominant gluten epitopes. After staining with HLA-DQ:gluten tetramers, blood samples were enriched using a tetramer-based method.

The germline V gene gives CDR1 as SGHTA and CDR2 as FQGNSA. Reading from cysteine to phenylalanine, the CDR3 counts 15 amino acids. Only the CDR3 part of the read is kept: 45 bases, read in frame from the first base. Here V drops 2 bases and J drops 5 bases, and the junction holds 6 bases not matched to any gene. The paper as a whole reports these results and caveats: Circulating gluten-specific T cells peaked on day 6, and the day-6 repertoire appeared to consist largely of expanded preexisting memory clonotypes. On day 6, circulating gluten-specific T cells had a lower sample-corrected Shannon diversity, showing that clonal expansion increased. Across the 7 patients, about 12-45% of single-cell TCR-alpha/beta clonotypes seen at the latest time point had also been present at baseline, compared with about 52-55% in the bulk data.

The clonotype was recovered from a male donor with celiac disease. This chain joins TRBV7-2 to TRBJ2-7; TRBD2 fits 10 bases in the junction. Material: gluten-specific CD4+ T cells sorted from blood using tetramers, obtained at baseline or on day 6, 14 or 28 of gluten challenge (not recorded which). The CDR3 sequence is CASSLRASGGHEQYF. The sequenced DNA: TGTGCCAGCAGCTTACGGGCTAGCGGGGGCCACGAGCAGTACTTC.